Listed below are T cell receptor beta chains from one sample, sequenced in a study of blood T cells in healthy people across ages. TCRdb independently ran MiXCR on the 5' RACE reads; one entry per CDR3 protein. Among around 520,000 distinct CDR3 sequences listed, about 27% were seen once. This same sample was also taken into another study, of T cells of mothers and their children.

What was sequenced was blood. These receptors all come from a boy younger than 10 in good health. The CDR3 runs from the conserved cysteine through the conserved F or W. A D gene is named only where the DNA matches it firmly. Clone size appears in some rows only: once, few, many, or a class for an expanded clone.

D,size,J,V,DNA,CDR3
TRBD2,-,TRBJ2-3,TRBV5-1,TGCGCCAGCAGCTTGGGGCCCCGGACTAGCGCCACAGATACGCAGTATTTT,CASSLGPRTSATDTQYF
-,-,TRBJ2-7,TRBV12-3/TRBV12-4,TGTGCCAGCAGTTTTCGAACTCGATACAAGCAGTACTTC,CASSFRTRYKQYF
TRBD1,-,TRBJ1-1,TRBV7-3,TGTGCCAGCAGCTCGACAGGGGGCATGACTGAAGCTTTCTTT,CASSSTGGMTEAFF
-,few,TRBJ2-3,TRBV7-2,TGTGCCAGCAGCTTAAGGAGGTTTGGGGATACGCAGTATTTT,CASSLRRFGDTQYF
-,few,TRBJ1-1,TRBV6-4,TGTGCCAGCAGTGACTCGCGCCCTTTTAATGGGGGGTTAGCTGAAGCTTTCTTT,CASSDSRPFNGGLAEAFF
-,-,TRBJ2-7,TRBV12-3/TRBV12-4,TGTGCCAGCAGTTTAAGTGGAGGCCGATACAAGCAGTACTTC,CASSLSGGRYKQYF
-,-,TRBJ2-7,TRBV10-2,TGCGCCAGCACTGGGCCGGCTAGTACGGAATCCTACGAGCAGTACTTC,CASTGPASTESYEQYF
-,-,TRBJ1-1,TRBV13,TGTGCCAGCAGCCCAAGCCGGGATCTTAACACTGAAGCTTTCTTT,CASSPSRDLNTEAFF
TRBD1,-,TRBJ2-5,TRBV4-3,TGCGCCAGCAGCCCCCACCTCGGACAGGTCGGAGTCCGGGACTTC,CASSPHLGQVGVRDF
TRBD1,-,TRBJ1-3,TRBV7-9,TGTGCCAGCAGCCCAGCCGAGGACAGGGGCTCTGGAAACACCATATATTTT,CASSPAEDRGSGNTIYF
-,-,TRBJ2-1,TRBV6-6,TGTGCCAGCAGTTACTTAAGCGAGCCCCCCTACAATGAGCAGTTCTTC,CASSYLSEPPYNEQFF
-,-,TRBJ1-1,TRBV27,TGTGCCAGCAGTTTACAGGCGTGGACTGAAGCTTTCTTT,CASSLQAWTEAFF
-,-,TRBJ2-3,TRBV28,TGTGCCGGCAGGCTTTCCCCGGGGGCACGACCTAGCACAGATACGCAGTATTTT,CAGRLSPGARPSTDTQYF
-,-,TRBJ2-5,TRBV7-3,TGTGCCAGCAGCTTAGGAGGGGGGGGAGGTGGCCAGTACTTC,CASSLGGGGGGQYF
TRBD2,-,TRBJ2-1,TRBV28,TGTGCCAGCAGTTTCATAGCGGGGTCGGCCTACAATGAGCAGTTCTTC,CASSFIAGSAYNEQFF
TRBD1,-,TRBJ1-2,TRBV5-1,TGCGCCAGCAGTTTCGGACAGGAGCCTTCAAACTATGGCTACACCTTC,CASSFGQEPSNYGYTF
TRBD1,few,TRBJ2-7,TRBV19,TGTGCCAGTAGTCCATGGACAGGGGGAGGCGAGCAGTACTTC,CASSPWTGGGEQYF
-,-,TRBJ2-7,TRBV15,TGTGCCACCAGCAGAGTACCAGGAATCTACGAGCAGTACTTC,CATSRVPGIYEQYF
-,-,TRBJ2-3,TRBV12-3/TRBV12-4,TGTGCCAGCAGTTTGGGGACCAGGACAGATACGCAGTATTTT,CASSLGTRTDTQYF
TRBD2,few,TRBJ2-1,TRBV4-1,TGCGCCAGCAGCCAAGGGGGCGGGGGTTCTGGAGAGCAGTTCTTC,CASSQGGGGSGEQFF
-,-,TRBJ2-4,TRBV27,TGTGCCAGCAGTTTGAGGATGACAGGTCTAGCCAAAAACATTCAGTACTTC,CASSLRMTGLAKNIQYF
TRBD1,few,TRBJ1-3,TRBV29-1,TGCAGCGCCCGACAGGGTTCTGGAAACACCATATATTTT,CSARQGSGNTIYF
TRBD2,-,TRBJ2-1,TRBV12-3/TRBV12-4,TGTGCCAGCAGGACTAGCATCTCTTACAATGAGCAGTTCTTC,CASRTSISYNEQFF
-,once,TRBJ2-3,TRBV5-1,TGCGCCAGCAGCTTGGTGGCCAGGTACACAGATACGCAGTATTTT,CASSLVARYTDTQYF
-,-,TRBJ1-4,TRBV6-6,TGTGCCAGCAGTAAAACAGGACACCAAGAAAAACTGTTTTTT,CASSKTGHQEKLFF
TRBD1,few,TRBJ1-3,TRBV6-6,TGTGCCAGCACTGGGCAGGGGGCCAACACCATATATTTT,CASTGQGANTIYF
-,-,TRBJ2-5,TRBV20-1,TGCAGTGCTCTAAAAAAGACCCAGTACTTC,CSALKKTQYF
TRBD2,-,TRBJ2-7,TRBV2,TGTGCCAGTAGTGCGGGGGGGAATGGGTACGAGCAGTACTTC,CASSAGGNGYEQYF
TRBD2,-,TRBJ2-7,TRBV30,TGTGCCTGGAGTCCCGGGACTAGCGGGTACGAGCAGTACTTC,CAWSPGTSGYEQYF